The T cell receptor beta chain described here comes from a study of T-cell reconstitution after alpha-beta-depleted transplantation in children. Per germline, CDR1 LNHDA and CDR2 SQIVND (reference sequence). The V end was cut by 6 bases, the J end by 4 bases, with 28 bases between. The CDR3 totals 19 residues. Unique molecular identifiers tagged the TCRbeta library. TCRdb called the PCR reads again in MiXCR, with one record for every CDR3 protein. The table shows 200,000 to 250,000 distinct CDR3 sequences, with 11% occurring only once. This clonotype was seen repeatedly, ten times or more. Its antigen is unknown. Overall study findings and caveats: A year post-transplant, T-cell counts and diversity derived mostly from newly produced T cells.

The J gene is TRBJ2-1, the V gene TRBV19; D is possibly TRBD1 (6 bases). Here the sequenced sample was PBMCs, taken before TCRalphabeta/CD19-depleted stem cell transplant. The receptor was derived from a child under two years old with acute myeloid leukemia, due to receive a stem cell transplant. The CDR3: CASSPRGVEGESRYNEQFF. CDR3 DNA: TGTGCCAGTAGCCCTCGAGGTGTAGAGGGGGAGTCCAGGTACAATGAGCAGTTCTTC.